The 14 T cell receptor beta chains below all came from one sample that was sequenced in a study of early T cells in non-severe SARS-CoV-2 infection. TCRdb fed the 5' RACE reads into MiXCR, producing one record per CDR3 protein. Of roughly 25,000 distinct CDR3 sequences listed, more than 3.5% are singletons. The sequenced sample was whole blood. These receptor sequences come from an adult who was a healthcare worker with PCR-confirmed SARS-CoV-2 infection or an uninfected control (not recorded which).

This clonotype was found many times. This rearrangement joins TRBV7-2 to TRBJ1-4; weak D call: TRBD1 (6 bases). The CDR3 consists of 14 residues. V lost 0 bases and J lost 8, with 10 bases in between. CDR1 and CDR2 from the germline V gene are SGHTA and FQGNSA. The CDR3 coding sequence is TGTGCCAGCAGCTTAGCGGGACATGCAGAAAAACTGTTTTTT. Protein sequence: CASSLAGHAEKLFF. Based on the CDR3 plus reference TRBV7-2 and TRBJ1-4, the full variable domain is GAGVSQSPSNKVTEKGKDVELRCDPISGHTALYWYRQSLGQGLEFLIYFQGNSAPDKSGLPSDRFSAERTGGSVSTLTIQRTQQEDSAVYLCASSLAGHAEKLFFGSGTQLSVL.

Many counts were recorded for this clonotype. The gene calls are TRBV10-3 and TRBJ2-5; 11 positions agree with TRBD1. Germline loops: CDR1 ENHRY, CDR2 SYGVKD. The CDR3 sequence is 13 residues long. The V and J ends lost 11 bases and 5 bases, in that order; junction bases with no gene match: 7. CDR3 amino acids: CAARTGGYETQYF. CDR3 sequence (DNA): TGTGCCGCTCGGACAGGGGGCTACGAGACCCAGTACTTC.

This clonotype was picked up many times. The chain links TRBV6-5 to TRBJ1-1; unclear D gene. Deletions cut 4 bases from V and 12 bases from J, with 15 bases between. Germline V gives CDR1 MNHEY, CDR2 SVGAGI. CDR3 length: 12 amino acids. This CDR3 is CASSSPTGEPFF. The CDR3 DNA reads as TGTGCCAGCAGTTCACCGACGGGAGAACCTTTCTTT.

This clonotype came up many times. The chain employs TRBV13 and TRBJ2-1, with D uncertain. The CDR3 extends over 12 amino acids. Germline V gene sequence: CDR1 PRHDT, CDR2 FYEKMQ (reference sequence). V gave up 4 bases and J gave up 8 bases, with 9 bases separating them. For the CDR3, the DNA is TGTGCCAGCAGCTCCCCAGCCTATGAGCAGTTCTTC. Protein product: CASSSPAYEQFF.

This clonotype was found once. This sequence may be a read error, since a much larger clone differs from it by one base. The rearrangement uses TRBV11-3 and TRBJ2-3; D tentatively fits TRBD1 or TRBD2 (5 bases each). The CDR3 totals 17 residues. V was cut by 8 bases and J by 1 base, with 22 bases left in between. Per germline, CDR1 SGHNT and CDR2 YENEEA. CDR3 sequence (DNA): TGTGCCAGCGGCCCCTGCCCTCCGGGACCAGGCACAGATACGCAGTATTTT. It translates to CASGPCPPGPGTDTQYF.

There are many counts of this clonotype. The chain recombines TRBV6-2 or TRBV6-3 with TRBJ2-1; D may be TRBD2 (6 bases). Germline V gene lookup returns CDR1 MNHEY and CDR2 SVGEGT. The V and J ends lost 4 bases and 0 bases respectively, with 10 bases between them. The CDR3 is made up of 15 amino acids. The CDR3 DNA reads TGTGCCAGCAGTTGGGTCGGGAGCTCCTACAATGAGCAGTTCTTC. Translated: CASSWVGSSYNEQFF.

This clonotype was seen many times. The chain carries TRBV13 and TRBJ2-1; D unresolved. CDR1 is PRHDT, CDR2 FYEKMQ, per germline (reference sequence). This CDR3 is built from 14 residues. V gave up 5 bases and J gave up 0 bases, with 8 bases separating them. The CDR3 nucleotides are TGTGCCAGCAGCCGTACATTCTCCTACAATGAGCAGTTCTTC. Translation: CASSRTFSYNEQFF.

The sample holds a few counts of this clonotype. This chain uses TRBV2 with TRBJ1-6; D remains unclear. The ends were cut back, 6 bases at V and 10 bases at J, with 16 bases in the middle. The CDR3 contains 14 residues. Germline CDR1 and CDR2: SNHLY and FYNNEI. The CDR3 sequence: CASSLTRMESPLHF. The DNA of the CDR3 is TGTGCCAGCAGCCTGACAAGAATGGAGTCACCCCTCCACTTT. Based on the CDR3 plus reference TRBV2 and TRBJ1-6, the full variable domain is EPEVTQTPSHQVTQMGQEVILRCVPISNHLYFYWYRQILGQKVEFLVSFYNNEISEKSEIFDDQFSVERPDGSNFTLKIRSTKLEDSAMYFCASSLTRMESPLHFGNGTRLTVT.

A few counts support this clonotype. A much larger clone is a single base away; this may be a read error. The chain couples TRBV11-2 to TRBJ2-2; D might be TRBD2 (5 bases). The germline V gene encodes CDR1 SGHAT and CDR2 FQNNGV. The CDR3 runs to 14 residues. CDR3 sequence (DNA): TGTACCAGCAGCCGCCGGGGGAACACCGGGGAGCTGTTTTTT. It is translated as CTSSRRGNTGELFF. The full variable domain, rest sourced from reference TRBV11-2 and TRBJ2-2, is EAGVAQSPRYKIIEKRQSVAFWCNPISGHATLYWYQQILGQGPKLLIQFQNNGVVDDSQLPKDRFSAERLKGVDSTLKIQPAKLEDSAVYLCTSSRRGNTGELFFGEGSRLTVL.

The sample holds many counts of this clonotype. The CDR3 DNA reads TGTGCCAGCAGGATACCCGGGACATTTTTTTCTAACTATGGCTACACCTTC. It specifies CASRIPGTFFSNYGYTF. The rearrangement links TRBV6-2 or TRBV6-3 to TRBJ1-2, with D maybe TRBD1 (6 bases). V lost 6 bases and J lost 0, with 20 bases in between. Germline assignment: CDR1 MNHEY and CDR2 SVGEGT. This CDR3 has 17 residues.

At least ten counts were recorded for this clonotype. The chain combines TRBV7-9 with TRBJ2-3; TRBD1 agrees at 10 bases. This CDR3 has 15 residues. Germline CDR1 SEHNR, CDR2 FQNEAQ (reference sequence). Unmatched junction bases numbered 5, after V lost 5 bases and J lost 3 bases. The CDR3 DNA sequence: TGTGCCAGCAGCCCTCAGGACAGGGGGACAGATACGCAGTATTTT. It specifies CASSPQDRGTDTQYF.

This clonotype was seen many times. This chain uses TRBV28 with TRBJ2-7; D not certain. Germline values: CDR1 MDHEN, CDR2 SYDVKM. V lost 8 bases, J lost 2 bases, and 10 bases lay in between. The CDR3 is made up of 12 amino acids. The CDR3 loop is CASGDPTYEQYF. CDR3 bases: TGTGCCAGCGGCGATCCCACCTACGAGCAGTACTTC.

The sample holds many counts of this clonotype. The chain employs TRBV15 and TRBJ2-1; possibly TRBD2 for D (5 bases). The ends were cut back, 0 bases at V and 7 bases at J, with 13 bases in the middle. This CDR3 is 15 amino acids long. Germline CDR1 is LNHNV and CDR2 is YYDKDF (reference sequence). The CDR3 here is CATSRDRLAANEQFF. Here the CDR3 DNA reads TGTGCCACCAGCAGAGATCGGCTAGCTGCAAATGAGCAGTTCTTC.

This clonotype is labeled as medium-sized. The J gene is TRBJ2-3, the V gene TRBV11-2; D call uncertain. V lost 3 bases and J lost 3, with 4 bases in between. This CDR3 contains 12 residues. Germline loops: CDR1 SGHAT, CDR2 FQNNGV. This chain's CDR3 is CASSFGTDTQYF. In nucleotides, the CDR3 is TGTGCCAGCAGCTTCGGGACAGATACGCAGTATTTT.